This record looks at one TCR beta chain sequence and its context. The V gene end was trimmed by 6 bases and the J gene end by 7 bases; junction bases not matched to a gene: 11. The CDR3 contains 14 residues. Germline-derived CDR1 and CDR2 are SGHDN and FVKESK. This record comes from a study of blood T cell repertoires in COVID-19. Study information: COVID-19 samples collected from the United States, Italy and Spain covered acute and convalescent phases. In each case, the material was cDNA or gDNA derived from T cells, B-cell-depleted T cells, or PBMCs.

As processed by the authors: Reference gene primer amplification yielded estimated nucleated cell counts. Measured with immunoSEQ multiplex PCR; TCRdb has only the in-frame clones, and not every one. D and trimming were read from the DNA, whereas the V and J calls and clone size are those reported in that table. The data show some 60,000 clones, with approximately 91% seen just once and around 1.5% held by the top ten. The sequencing input was peripheral blood. This chain connects TRBV14 to TRBJ1-1, with 7 bases fitting TRBD1. The receptor was isolated from a human donor in a cohort sampled during active COVID-19. The CDR3 protein is CASRNTGVSVEAFF. CDR3 bases: TGTGCCAGCAGGAACACAGGGGTTTCAGTTGAAGCTTTCTTT.